The 21 T cell receptor beta chains in this list originate from one sample, sequenced in a study of cytomegalovirus exposure and HLA in healthy donors (dated by TCRdb to about 2017). The library was built by means of the immunoSEQ multiplex PCR assay. For the multiplex PCR, a mixture combining 60 forward primers for TCR Vbeta segments and 13 reverse primers for TCR Jbeta segments was used. Imported from immuneACCESS, the table was reduced by TCRdb to in-frame sequences with V and J called. These copies leave out some clones; in studies compared against another copy, an unresolved V gene accounts for under half, and the cause of the remainder is not known. The sample includes around 35,000 clones, with 81% observed a single time. About 10% of the sample is held by the ten biggest clonotypes. Sequencing was done on a sample of PBMCs. The receptor set was obtained from a middle-aged woman in good health and CMV-seronegative.

This clone appeared a single time. The chain recombines TRBV5-1 with TRBJ1-1, with D possibly matching TRBD1 (5 bases). Germline CDR1 SGHRS, CDR2 YFSETQ. V lost 5 bases, J lost 7 bases, and 15 bases lay in between. This CDR3 has 13 residues. In nucleotides, the CDR3 is TGCGCCAGCAGTCTCCAGGGAGGTGGTGAAGCTTTCTTT. Protein product: CASSLQGGGEAFF.

This clone was counted between two and nine times. This chain connects TRBV19 to TRBJ2-5; D may be TRBD2 (6 bases). V was cut by 2 bases and J by 5 bases, with 18 bases left in between. Germline lookup yields CDR1 LNHDA and CDR2 SQIVND (reference sequence). The CDR3 is 16 amino acids. The CDR3 sequence is CASSITSGEGPETQYF. CDR3 DNA: TGTGCCAGTAGTATAACTTCGGGAGAGGGACCGGAGACCCAGTACTTC.

The CDR3: CASSRDRGETQYF. In nucleotides, the CDR3 is TGTGCCAGCAGCAGGGACAGGGGAGAGACCCAGTACTTC. The chain combines TRBV7-3 with TRBJ2-5; 10 nucleotides align to TRBD1. Germline V lookup: CDR1 SGHTA, CDR2 FQGTGA. V dropped 5 bases and J dropped 4; count of bases not matched to a gene: 1. This CDR3 has 13 residues.

The V gene is TRBV18, the J gene TRBJ2-7; possible D gene TRBD1, 6 bases. Trimming took 6 bases from V and 1 from J, leaving 16 bases between them. Germline V gene sequence: CDR1 KGHSH, CDR2 LQKENI. This CDR3 is 15 amino acids long. CDR3 sequence (DNA): TGTGCCAGCTCCGGAACACAGGGCAAGTCCTACGAGCAGTACGTC. It translates to CASSGTQGKSYEQYV.

This sequence joins TRBV5-4 and TRBJ2-1, with TRBD1 matching 11 bases. There are 15 residues in the CDR3. Germline CDR1 is SGHNT and CDR2 is YYREEE (reference sequence). Germline trimming cut 4 bases from V and 6 bases from J; bases unmatched to any gene: 6. The CDR3 loop reads CASSAGTGGVNEQFF. The CDR3 DNA reads TGTGCCAGCAGCGCTGGGACAGGGGGGGTCAATGAGCAGTTCTTC. The whole variable domain, filled in from reference TRBV5-4 and TRBJ2-1, reads ETGVTQSPTHLIKTRGQQVTLRCSSQSGHNTVSWYQQALGQGPQFIFQYYREEENGRGNFPPRFSGLQFPNYSSELNVNALELDDSALYLCASSAGTGGVNEQFFGPGTRLTVL.

The chain joins TRBV5-8 to TRBJ1-1; TRBD1 is a possible D gene (5 bases). The ends were cut back, 1 base at V and 1 base at J, with 11 bases in the middle. Germline loops: CDR1 SGHTS, CDR2 YDEGEE. The CDR3 is 15 amino acids. The CDR3 DNA follows: TGTGCCAGCAGCTTGTATTGGCAGGGGAACACTGAAGCTTTCTTT. Translated, it gives CASSLYWQGNTEAFF.

The V call is TRBV6-1, the J call TRBJ1-4; 9 positions agree with TRBD1. The CDR3 length is 16 residues. The ends lost 4 bases at V and 8 bases at J; junction bases unmatched: 11. Germline V lookup: CDR1 MNHNS, CDR2 SASEGT. The CDR3 nucleotides are TGTGCCAGCAGTGTTCCCTCCGGGACAGGGTCGGAAAAACTGTTTTTT. Protein sequence: CASSVPSGTGSEKLFF.

In its sample, this clone was seen a few times. V and J are TRBV19 and TRBJ1-1, with 7 bases matching TRBD1. Trimming cost V 6 bases and J 10 bases; bases outside gene matches: 14. CDR3 size: 14 residues. CDR1 and CDR2 from the germline V gene are LNHDA and SQIVND (reference sequence). CDR3 nucleotide sequence: TGTGCCAGTAGAAACACAGGGGCCGCCTTAGGAGCTTTCTTT. This translates into CASRNTGAALGAFF.

This clone was counted once. The chain carries TRBV6-5 and TRBJ2-7; 8 bases are a match to TRBD1. The ends lost 3 bases at V and 3 bases at J; junction bases unmatched: 7. The CDR3 length is 15 residues. CDR1 and CDR2 from the germline V gene are MNHEY and SVGAGI. CDR3 sequence: CASSYDGTGRYEQYF. CDR3 nucleotides: TGTGCCAGCAGTTATGACGGGACAGGTCGCTACGAGCAGTACTTC.

V gene TRBV6-4 combines with J gene TRBJ2-5, with 10 bases fitting TRBD2. The germline V gene has CDR1 MRHNA and CDR2 SNTAGT. V lost 3 bases and J lost 1; bases outside the gene matches: 11. This CDR3 region has 18 residues. For the CDR3, the DNA is TGTGCCAGCAGTGAAGGATACGGTAGCGGGGGGCTCCAAGAGACCCAGTACTTC. Translated, it gives CASSEGYGSGGLQETQYF.

The chain uses TRBV5-1 and TRBJ1-2; 10 bases are shared with TRBD1. The germline CDR1 and CDR2 sequences are SGHRS and YFSETQ. The V and J ends lost 4 bases and 8 bases, in that order; junction bases with no gene match: 14. CDR3 length equals 16 residues. The DNA for the CDR3 is TGCGCCAGCAGCCCTGGAACTGGGACAGGGGTTGAGGGCTACACCTTC. Its translation: CASSPGTGTGVEGYTF. The full variable domain, with the rest looked up from reference TRBV5-1 and TRBJ1-2, is KAGVTQTPRYLIKTRGQQVTLSCSPISGHRSVSWYQQTPGQGLQFLFEYFSETQRNKGNFPGRFSGRQFSNSRSEMNVSTLELGDSALYLCASSPGTGTGVEGYTFGSGTRLTVV.

V gene TRBV7-2 combines with J gene TRBJ2-2; D is uncertain. Germline CDR1 reads SGHTA; CDR2 reads FQGNSA. Trimming removed 1 base at V and 0 bases at J, with 6 bases between. This CDR3 is built from 15 residues. The DNA of the CDR3 is TGTGCCAGCAGCTTAGTTTACACGAACACCGGGGAGCTGTTTTTT. It translates to CASSLVYTNTGELFF.

The chain employs TRBV2 and TRBJ2-3, with 7 bases fitting TRBD2. V shed 7 bases and J 7 bases; nucleotides not matched to a gene: 14. The germline V gene has CDR1 SNHLY and CDR2 FYNNEI. The CDR3 runs to 15 residues. The CDR3 nucleotides are TGTGCCAGCACGGGCGGCGGGGGTGTAGTGAATACGCAGTATTTT. Encoded protein: CASTGGGGVVNTQYF.

Remarks on this clone: The junction and the germline gene differ at one end; a read error may be behind it. The rearrangement uses TRBV7-9 and TRBJ2-1, with a tentative D call TRBD1 (6 bases). This CDR3 is built from 12 residues. Germline CDR1 and CDR2: SEHNR and FQNEAQ (reference sequence). The CDR3 DNA is TGTTCCAGCAGCCTACAGGGTCAGGAGCAGTTCTTC. Translating gives CSSSLQGQEQFF.

The rearrangement links TRBV19 to TRBJ2-6; TRBD1 matches 10 bases. The ends lost 6 bases at V and 2 bases at J; junction bases unmatched: 10. This CDR3 spans 18 amino acids. Per germline, CDR1 LNHDA and CDR2 SQIVND (reference sequence). CDR3 in DNA: TGTGCCAGTAGCCTAAGCGGGACAGGGGTGGCTGGGGCCAACGTCCTGACTTTC. As protein: CASSLSGTGVAGANVLTF.

The V and J genes are TRBV28 and TRBJ2-3; TRBD2 agrees at 7 bases. The V and J ends lost 7 bases and 5 bases, in that order; junction bases with no gene match: 12. The CDR3 extends over 15 amino acids. From germline, CDR1 is MDHEN and CDR2 SYDVKM. The CDR3 DNA sequence: TGTGCCAGCAACACCCGGGGCGGGGGTGGAGATACGCAGTATTTT. Translated, it gives CASNTRGGGGDTQYF.

This sequence joins TRBV2 and TRBJ1-2; possible D gene TRBD1, 5 bases. Trimming stripped 4 bases from V and 0 bases from J, with 15 bases between. The CDR3 contains 16 residues. Germline V CDR1 and CDR2: SNHLY, FYNNEI. CDR3 in amino acids: CASSGPSGGANYGYTF. The CDR3 nucleotides read TGTGCCAGCAGTGGCCCCTCGGGGGGGGCTAACTATGGCTACACCTTC.

This clone showed up just once. The genes are TRBV19 and TRBJ2-7; the D gene is possibly TRBD1 (6 bases). Germline CDR1 LNHDA, CDR2 SQIVND (reference sequence). V dropped 4 bases and J dropped 0 bases, with 25 bases sitting between them. The CDR3 has 19 residues. The CDR3 DNA reads TGTGCCAGTAGTACCCACTTATTGACAGGCGGGTCTCCCTCCTACGAGCAGTACTTC. Residues: CASSTHLLTGGSPSYEQYF.

J is TRBJ1-5 and V is TRBV6-6, with 7 bases aligning to TRBD1. This CDR3 contains 14 residues. After removal of 5 bases from V and 5 bases from J, the junction contained 6 bases not matched to a gene. Germline V gives CDR1 MNHNY, CDR2 SVGAGI (reference sequence). The CDR3 DNA is TGTGCCAGCAGTCTCACAGGGGATTATCAGCCCCAGCATTTT. Translating gives CASSLTGDYQPQHF.

This clone occurred once. The chain has TRBV12-2 and TRBJ1-2. TRBV12-2 is assigned pseudogene status. The CDR3 has 16 amino acids. CDR3 region: CASRSKGGAKSYGYTF. The CDR3 bases are TGTGCAAGTCGCTCGAAGGGGGGGGCGAAGAGCTATGGCTACACCTTC.

This clone was observed a handful of times. J is TRBJ2-7 and V is TRBV9, with D tentatively TRBD1 (6 bases). The V gene's germline CDR1 is SGDLS and CDR2 YYNGEE. V lost 0 bases and J lost 4, with 11 bases in between. This CDR3 contains 14 residues. The CDR3 loop reads CASSVGTGIYEQYF. DNA of the CDR3: TGTGCCAGCAGCGTAGGCACAGGGATTTACGAGCAGTACTTC.